This T cell receptor beta chain stems from a study of T cells in Graves' hyperthyroidism and ophthalmopathy. Study-wide findings and caveats: Patients with ophthalmopathy were separated from those with stable hyperthyroidism by a 13 V-J model.

V was pared by 8 bases and J by 13 bases, with 9 bases of the junction left unmatched. Germline V gene sequence: CDR1 DFQATT, CDR2 SNEGSKA (reference sequence). The CDR3 has 12 amino acids. This clonotype was seen a few times. Its specificity is unknown. Amplified TCR beta CDR3 regions came from RNA transcripts. RT-PCR in the first round (using the HTBI primer set) targeted the TCR CDR3. Each CDR3 protein is one row after TCRdb ran MiXCR on the multiplex PCR reads. The table includes about 690,000 distinct CDR3 sequences, roughly 17% detected once. The chain uses TRBV20-1 and TRBJ2-5, with 14 bases that match TRBD2. The sequenced sample consisted of blood. The sequence was obtained from a man in his fifties with Graves' hyperthyroidism. CDR3: CSSGTSGSLGYF. In DNA form, the CDR3 reads TGCAGTTCCGGGACTAGCGGGAGTCTAGGGTACTTC.